Following are 22 T cell receptor beta chains from one sample sequenced in a study of regulatory T cells in long-lasting Graves disease. For TCR beta, libraries came from iRepertoire HTBI primers and Arm-PCR of CDR3 regions. One entry per CDR3 protein results from TCRdb running MiXCR on the multiplex PCR reads. In the table there are under 500,000 distinct CDR3 sequences, under 25% of which are singletons. Time point reported: persistent/refractory GD, antithyroid drugs over 5 years with positive TRAb. PBMC RNA served as the TCR library source. This sample comprised peripheral blood mononuclear cells (PBMCs), obtained when the disease was refractory, from a patient treated with antithyroid drugs. Every receptor here comes from a female donor with Graves disease.

This clonotype occurred many times. The CDR3: CASSLYIDRAGAIGSPLHF. In nucleotides, the CDR3 is TGTGCCAGCAGTTTATACATCGATCGGGCGGGGGCTATCGGTTCACCCCTCCACTTT. V gene TRBV27 combines with J gene TRBJ1-6; TRBD1 might be the D (6 bases). Deletions cut 1 base from V and 9 bases from J, with 25 bases between. Germline lookup yields CDR1 MNHEY and CDR2 SMNVEV (reference sequence). The CDR3 extends over 19 amino acids.

The sample holds many counts of this clonotype. The V call is TRBV30, the J call TRBJ2-4, with 11 bases fitting TRBD2. Losses at the gene ends were 0 bases for V and 0 bases for J; bases not matched to a gene: 7. CDR3 size: 18 residues. From germline, CDR1 is GTSNPN and CDR2 SVGIG (reference sequence). DNA of the CDR3: TGTGCCTGGAGTGTACCCACGGGACTAGCGGTAGCCAAAAACATTCAGTACTTC. It is translated as CAWSVPTGLAVAKNIQYF.

Concerning this clonotype itself: This may arise from a read error, as a much more abundant clone is one base away. The chain employs TRBV6-2 or TRBV6-3 and TRBJ2-2; D remains unclear. CDR1 is MNHEY, CDR2 SVGEGT, per germline. The CDR3 loop spans 17 amino acids. The germline V and J ends were trimmed by 4 bases and 0 bases, with 15 bases remaining between them. The CDR3 region is CASSSFTGGANTGELFF. Here the CDR3 DNA reads TGTGCCAGCAGTTCATTCACTGGCGGCGCGAACACCGGGGAGCTGTTTTTT.

This clonotype was counted a few times. V is TRBV6-5 and J is TRBJ1-1, with TRBD1 matching over 10 bases. Germline trimming cut 0 bases from V and 5 bases from J; bases unmatched to any gene: 15. The CDR3 runs 19 residues. Germline V gene data show CDR1 as MNHEY and CDR2 as SVGAGI. This CDR3 is CASSYSLDRGPGMRTEAFF. As DNA, the CDR3 is TGTGCCAGCAGTTACTCTCTCGACAGGGGGCCTGGGATGCGGACTGAAGCTTTCTTT.

Details on this clonotype: A much larger clone lies a single base off, so this may be a read error. This chain uses TRBV6-1 with TRBJ2-7; 7 positions match TRBD1. V dropped 8 bases and J dropped 1; count of bases not matched to a gene: 11. This CDR3 region has 15 residues. Germline V gives CDR1 MNHNS, CDR2 SASEGT. CDR3 DNA sequence: TGTGCCAGCGGCCGTACAGGGGTTGGATCCTACGAGCAGTACTTC. Its protein product is CASGRTGVGSYEQYF.

This clonotype was seen at least ten times. The chain combines TRBV27 with TRBJ1-2; 8 bases agree with TRBD1. V lost 6 bases to trimming and J lost 4 bases; unmatched junction nucleotides: 7. Looked up from germline, CDR1 is MNHEY and CDR2 is SMNVEV (reference sequence). The CDR3 is 14 residues long. CDR3 nucleotides: TGTGCCAGCAGCCCCCAGGGGGCCGGCTATGGCTACACCTTC. Protein: CASSPQGAGYGYTF.

The V gene is TRBV20-1, the J gene TRBJ2-7; D may be TRBD1 or TRBD2 (5 bases each). Trimming shortened V by 0 bases and J by 5 bases, and 14 bases separated the two germline ends. Germline values: CDR1 DFQATT, CDR2 SNEGSKA (reference sequence). The CDR3 is 14 amino acids. CDR3 residues: CSARDLEGRNEQYF. Here the CDR3 DNA reads TGCAGTGCTAGAGACCTAGAGGGGCGTAACGAGCAGTACTTC.

This clonotype was observed a few times. The V gene is TRBV5-1, the J gene TRBJ2-7; D is unclear. Trimming took off 6 bases at V and 6 bases at J, with 16 bases between the two ends. The CDR3 contains 13 residues. Germline V gene data show CDR1 as SGHRS and CDR2 as YFSETQ. The CDR3 region is CASMWEPGLEQYF. The CDR3 bases are TGCGCCAGCATGTGGGAACCAGGCCTCGAGCAGTACTTC.

J is TRBJ2-3 and V is TRBV6-5, with D possibly TRBD2 on 6 matching bases. Trimming took off 0 bases at V and 0 bases at J, with 19 bases between the two ends. Germline V lookup: CDR1 MNHEY, CDR2 SVGAGI. The length of the CDR3 is 19 residues. Here the CDR3 reads CASSYSTSPWSSSTDTQYF. As DNA, the CDR3 is TGTGCCAGCAGTTACTCGACTAGTCCCTGGAGTTCTAGCACAGATACGCAGTATTTT.

To note about this clonotype: The germline gene is not matched at one end of the junction; a read error may be the cause. The gene calls are TRBV6-2 or TRBV6-3 and TRBJ1-5; TRBD1 matches at 7 bases. Germline CDR1 reads MNHEY; CDR2 reads SVGEGT. The length of the CDR3 is 17 residues. This CDR3 is CASSQSRGFNSNRPQHF. The CDR3 coding sequence is TGTGCCAGCAGCCAGAGCAGGGGGTTTAATAGCAATCGGCCCCAGCATTTT.

A remark on this clonotype: A single base separates this from a much larger clone, so it may be a read error. The J gene is TRBJ2-7, the V gene TRBV29-1; 12 bases are shared with TRBD2. Per germline, CDR1 SQVTM and CDR2 ANQGSEA. The CDR3 covers 17 residues. Trimming cost V 8 bases and J 2 bases; bases outside gene matches: 16. The DNA for the CDR3 is TGCAGCTTTGGCCAAGAGCTACGACTAGCGGGAGCCTACGAGCAGTACTTC. Translation gives CSFGQELRLAGAYEQYF.

This clonotype was found a few times. A much more abundant neighbour one base away suggests this may be a read error. The chain uses TRBV12-3 or TRBV12-4 and TRBJ1-5; D uncertain. This CDR3 has 18 residues. The V end was cut by 3 bases, the J end by 4 bases, with 22 bases between. The CDR3 protein is CASSFVPSYRLSNQPQHF. The DNA for the CDR3 is TGTGCCAGCAGTTTCGTCCCGAGCTACCGGCTTAGTAATCAGCCCCAGCATTTT.

This clonotype was picked up many times. The gene calls are TRBV7-2 and TRBJ2-7; possible D gene TRBD2, 5 bases. Germline V gives CDR1 SGHTA, CDR2 FQGNSA. V was shortened by 2 bases and J by 6 bases, with 11 bases between the two germline ends. The CDR3 extends over 13 amino acids. The CDR3 region has the DNA TGTGCCAGCAGCTTAAGGCCGGGGAGCGAGCAGTACTTC. Amino acids: CASSLRPGSEQYF.

This clonotype appeared many times. The chain combines TRBV7-9 with TRBJ1-4, with 8 bases that match TRBD1. The germline gives CDR1 SEHNR, CDR2 FQNEAQ (reference sequence). J was trimmed by 5 bases and V by 5 bases; bases with no gene match: 7. This CDR3 is 15 amino acids long. The CDR3 nucleotides are TGTGCCAGCAGCGGGGGGACAGGATCGAATGAAAAACTGTTTTTT. Its translation is CASSGGTGSNEKLFF.

Here the CDR3 DNA reads TGCGCCAGCAGCCAAGTGCGGACGGAAGGCGAGCAGTACTTC. Translating gives CASSQVRTEGEQYF. V usage is TRBV4-1 and J usage is TRBJ2-7, with no clear D. The CDR3 extends over 14 amino acids. Germline CDR1 reads MGHRA; CDR2 reads YSYEKL. Trimming removed 1 base from V and 6 bases from J, with 13 bases in between.

This clonotype was detected only a few times. A clone one base away is much larger, so this may be a read error. DNA for the CDR3: TGCAGTGTTGGACAGGGTATCTATGGCTACACCTTC. It is translated as CSVGQGIYGYTF. The rearrangement joins TRBV20-1 to TRBJ1-2; TRBD1 matches at 8 bases. CDR3 length: 12 residues. Unmatched junction bases numbered 5, after V lost 7 bases and J lost 4 bases. Germline assignment: CDR1 DFQATT and CDR2 SNEGSKA (reference sequence).

The J gene is TRBJ2-1, the V gene TRBV20-1, with 9 bases that match TRBD2. After removal of 2 bases from V and 10 bases from J, the junction contained 12 bases not matched to a gene. CDR1 is DFQATT and CDR2 is SNEGSKA in the germline V gene (reference sequence). The CDR3 runs 15 residues. The CDR3 loop reads CSARLGTSRVGEQFF. CDR3 bases: TGCAGTGCTAGACTAGGGACTAGCCGCGTGGGGGAGCAGTTCTTC.

This clonotype was found a few times. The chain is built from TRBV27 and TRBJ2-7; tentatively, D is TRBD1 (5 bases). CDR1 and CDR2 (germline): MNHEY, SMNVEV (reference sequence). Trimming removed 2 bases from V and 0 bases from J, with 11 bases in between. This CDR3 has 15 residues. The CDR3 DNA reads TGTGCCAGCAGTTTAACCTCAGGGTTCTCCTACGAGCAGTACTTC. This codes for CASSLTSGFSYEQYF.

The chain couples TRBV24-1 to TRBJ2-2, with D perhaps matching TRBD2 (5 bases). This CDR3 spans 16 amino acids. The V end lost 0 bases, the J end lost 4 bases, and 11 bases lay between the germline ends. Germline values: CDR1 KGHDR, CDR2 SFDVKD. The CDR3, as DNA: TGTGCCACCAGTGATTTGGGAGGAGGCGGCACCGGGGAGCTGTTTTTT. It yields the protein CATSDLGGGGTGELFF.

On this clonotype: A much larger clone is a single base away; this may be a read error. The rearrangement links TRBV6-5 to TRBJ1-5; D uncertain. Trimming took off 2 bases at V and 5 bases at J, with 10 bases between the two ends. This CDR3 has 14 residues. Germline CDR1 MNHEY, CDR2 SVGAGI. CDR3 nucleotide sequence: TGTGCCAGCAGTTACAGGGCGATCGATCAGCCCCAGCATTTT. This sequence encodes CASSYRAIDQPQHF.

J is TRBJ1-3 and V is TRBV5-1, with D unresolved. V was cut by 0 bases and J by 0 bases, with 7 bases left in between. Germline-derived CDR1 and CDR2 are SGHRS and YFSETQ. This CDR3 contains 15 residues. This CDR3 reads CASSLDGNSGNTIYF. The DNA for the CDR3 is TGCGCCAGCAGCTTGGATGGCAACTCTGGAAACACCATATATTTT.

The CDR3 DNA follows: TGCGCCAGCAGCGCGAGACTACAGGGGTTCGATCAGCCCCAGCATTTT. This codes for CASSARLQGFDQPQHF. The chain employs TRBV5-1 and TRBJ1-5; 7 bases match TRBD1. This CDR3 is 16 amino acids long. The V and J ends lost 4 bases and 5 bases, in that order; junction bases with no gene match: 12. Germline V lookup: CDR1 SGHRS, CDR2 YFSETQ.